A few counts support the clone carrying this T cell receptor beta chain. The data originate from a study of blood T cell repertoires in COVID-19. Looking at the study overall: Some COVID-19 samples were acute and others convalescent; all came from the United States, Italy and Spain.

Per germline, CDR1 LGHNA and CDR2 YNFKEQ. The junction had 6 bases not matched to a gene; V was cut back by 2 bases and J by 1 base. This CDR3 is 17 amino acids long. Assay used: immunoSEQ multiplex PCR; TCRdb lists only in-frame clones, some missing. This sample has about 310,000 clones, with roughly 84% found just once. The sequencing input was peripheral blood. The chain uses TRBV4-2 and TRBJ1-1; TRBD1 agrees at 11 bases. The TCR comes from a man aged 45 to 65 with active or convalescent COVID-19. The CDR3: CASSQTGQGEWNTEAFF. In DNA, the CDR3 is TGTGCCAGCAGCCAAACGGGACAGGGGGAGTGGAACACTGAAGCTTTCTTT.